This TCR beta chain was sequenced in a study of blood T cell repertoires in COVID-19. Looking at the study overall: Sites in the United States, Italy and Spain provided acute and convalescent COVID-19 samples. Sources were T cells, B-cell-depleted T cells, or PBMCs; the material itself was cDNA or gDNA.

Assay used: immunoSEQ multiplex PCR; TCRdb lists only in-frame clones, some missing. The profile covers approximately 450,000 clones, with 85% to 90% appearing a single time and 1.1% taken by the ten largest. Participants were aged about 18 to 100 years from around 25 US areas. Symptom resolution, clearance, or two negative PCRs marked donors in Cohort 3 as recovered. Only a few counts were recorded for this clone. This CDR3 has 16 amino acids. The V and J ends lost 0 bases and 0 bases respectively, with 8 bases between them. Germline values: CDR1 MNHEY, CDR2 SVGAGI. Source material: PBMCs or T cells enriched from blood (not recorded which). The chain is built from TRBV6-5 and TRBJ1-4; maybe TRBD1 (5 bases). The clonotype originates from a young man who had recovered from COVID-19. CDR3 nucleotide sequence: TGTGCCAGCAGTTACTCAGGGGCCGCAACTAATGAAAAACTGTTTTTT. As protein: CASSYSGAATNEKLFF.